What follows describes a single TCR beta chain. This sample was taken from a study of blood T cell repertoires in COVID-19. Study-level information: Sources were T cells, B-cell-depleted T cells, or PBMCs; the material itself was cDNA or gDNA.

The repertoire was sequenced with immunoSEQ multiplex PCR; TCRdb's copy has only in-frame clones and lacks some. This table has about 250,000 clones, about nine tenths appearing once. A Seattle source enrolled patients during active infection and followed them longitudinally. The germline V gene encodes CDR1 MNHNS and CDR2 SASEGT. V was clipped by 2 bases and J by 3 bases, with 7 bases between them. CDR3 length: 13 residues. Sample: peripheral blood. V gene TRBV6-1 combines with J gene TRBJ1-1; D gene uncertain. The clonotype was recovered from a man aged 25 to 40 with COVID-19, enrolled during active disease. The CDR3, as DNA: TGTGCCAGCAGTGAAAGAGGGTACACTGAAGCTTTCTTT. Its protein is CASSERGYTEAFF.